The subject of this entry is one T cell receptor (beta chain). The source of the sample is a study of cytomegalovirus exposure and HLA in healthy donors. Donors sampled were nominally healthy, though unrecorded immune exposures were likely. The PCR was carried out with 60 Vbeta primers and 13 Jbeta primers. TCRdb's copy holds only in-frame clones and misses some; the assay was immunoSEQ multiplex PCR. Of 280,000 or so clones listed, around 90% were seen once; the top ten hold about 2.5%. This receptor was obtained from a woman younger than 35 in good health and CMV-seronegative. Sequenced input: PBMCs.

CDR3 DNA sequence: TGCGCCAGGGTCGCAGAGATCTCGGTCGCTGCTACTCTAGGTAATCAGCCCCAGCATTTT. Translation gives CARVAEISVAATLGNQPQHF. This chain connects TRBV10-1 to TRBJ1-5; D is undetermined. The CDR3 is 20 residues long. Germline CDR1 and CDR2: WNHNN and SYGVQD (reference sequence). Trimming stripped 9 bases from V and 4 bases from J, with 34 bases between.